Listed here are 3 T cell receptor beta chains from one sample, sequenced in a study of T cells in Graves' hyperthyroidism and ophthalmopathy. RNA transcripts gave rise to amplified TCR beta CDR3 regions. A set of HTBI primers served as the primers for a first-round RT-PCR of the TCR CDR3. TCRdb used MiXCR to reprocess the multiplex PCR reads, holding one entry per CDR3 protein. The sample contains some 350,000 distinct CDR3 sequences, under 20% of which appear only once. The sequenced material came from blood. The receptors stem from a woman between 18 and 29 years old with Graves' hyperthyroidism.

The rearrangement joins TRBV28 to TRBJ2-2; the D gene could be TRBD1 or TRBD2 (5 bases each). V was cut by 1 base and J by 3 bases, with 9 bases left in between. The germline V gene has CDR1 MDHEN and CDR2 SYDVKM. CDR3 size: 15 residues. The DNA of the CDR3 is TGTGCCAGCAGTTTATATGGGGGAGACACCGGGGAGCTGTTTTTT. It yields the protein CASSLYGGDTGELFF.

The chain combines TRBV12-5 with TRBJ1-2; 8 bases line up with TRBD1. The CDR3 contains 15 residues. The germline CDR1 and CDR2 sequences are LGHNT and FRNRAP. J lost 8 bases, V lost 0 bases, and 8 bases had no gene match. DNA of the CDR3: TGTGCTAGTGGTTTGGTACCTGGACAGGGAAACGGCTACACCTTC. Its translation is CASGLVPGQGNGYTF.

V gene TRBV29-1 combines with J gene TRBJ2-5, with D perhaps given as TRBD1 or TRBD2 (6 bases each). The CDR3 consists of 12 residues. The germline V gene encodes CDR1 SQVTM and CDR2 ANQGSEA. The CDR3 region is CSVRGAEETQYF. The DNA for the CDR3 is TGCAGTGTTAGGGGGGCGGAGGAGACCCAGTACTTC.